The 21 T cell receptor beta chains below all came from one sample that was sequenced in a study of PD-1 blockade in classical Hodgkin lymphoma. Data came from immunoSEQ multiplex PCR; TCRdb stores just in-frame clones and leaves some out. The sample consists of 75,000 to 100,000 clones, roughly 79% of them appearing once. Brentuximab vedotin exposure varied, and every patient relapsed after autologous stem cell transplantation. Material: peripheral blood mononuclear cells (PBMCs), obtained before the second cycle of nivolumab. These TCRs come from a human donor with classical Hodgkin lymphoma.

The chain links TRBV4-2 to TRBJ1-2; the D is unclear. V lost 1 base and J 4 bases, leaving 13 bases between the germline ends. This CDR3 has 15 residues. CDR1 and CDR2 from the germline V gene are LGHNA and YNFKEQ. The CDR3, as DNA: TGTGCCAGCAGCCAAGTTCGGACCACCCTCTATGGCTACACCTTC. Translation gives CASSQVRTTLYGYTF.

V is TRBV4-1 and J is TRBJ2-1, with 11 bases that match TRBD2. Per germline, CDR1 MGHRA and CDR2 YSYEKL. The CDR3 consists of 17 residues. J gave up 10 bases and V 1 base, and 12 bases lay outside the gene matches. The CDR3 sequence is CASSQGLAGGPTGEQFF. The CDR3 DNA reads as TGCGCCAGCAGCCAAGGTCTAGCGGGAGGCCCTACTGGGGAGCAGTTCTTC.

The chain links TRBV6-1 to TRBJ1-1; 10 positions match TRBD1. There are 14 residues in the CDR3. Looked up from germline, CDR1 is MNHNS and CDR2 is SASEGT. The V segment lost 2 bases and the J segment 10 bases; nucleotides outside the gene matches: 7. DNA for the CDR3: TGTGCCAGCAGTGAACGACAGGGGGCGCGTATAGCTTTCTTT. Its translation is CASSERQGARIAFF.

J is TRBJ2-3 and V is TRBV2, with D hard to call. Germline loops: CDR1 SNHLY, CDR2 FYNNEI. Trimming removed 7 bases from V and 0 bases from J, with 11 bases in between. The length of the CDR3 is 14 residues. The CDR3, as DNA: TGTGCCAGCACAGAACTTCTTAGCACAGATACGCAGTATTTT. Protein: CASTELLSTDTQYF.

This chain connects TRBV5-4 to TRBJ1-2; unclear D gene. Trimming removed 4 bases at V and 0 bases at J, with 13 bases between. The CDR3 runs 15 residues. The V gene's germline CDR1 is SGHNT and CDR2 YYREEE (reference sequence). CDR3 DNA: TGTGCCAGCAGCGAACTCCCCACTACTAACTATGGCTACACCTTC. Amino acids: CASSELPTTNYGYTF.

The chain recombines TRBV28 with TRBJ1-2; the D gene is possibly TRBD1 (5 bases). Germline V lookup: CDR1 MDHEN, CDR2 SYDVKM. The CDR3 runs 12 residues. Trimming left V 5 bases short and J 7 bases short, with 11 bases between. CDR3 amino acids: CASSETVGGYTF. DNA for the CDR3: TGTGCCAGCAGTGAGACAGTTGGTGGCTACACCTTC.

The rearrangement uses TRBV5-1 and TRBJ1-3, with D possibly matching TRBD1 (5 bases). Germline lookup yields CDR1 SGHRS and CDR2 YFSETQ. The CDR3 has 16 amino acids. V was pared by 5 bases and J by 2 bases, with 17 bases between. The CDR3 DNA is TGCGCCAGCAGTAGTGGGGGGTCGGTGGCTGGAAACACCATATATTTT. This translates into CASSSGGSVAGNTIYF.

The CDR3 sequence is CASRLGQANTEAFF. CDR3 in DNA: TGTGCCAGTAGATTGGGACAGGCGAACACTGAAGCTTTCTTT. This sequence joins TRBV19 and TRBJ1-1, with 8 bases identical to TRBD1. The CDR3 runs 14 residues. V dropped 6 bases and J dropped 1; count of bases not matched to a gene: 4. Germline CDR1 LNHDA, CDR2 SQIVND (reference sequence). Drawing the rest from reference TRBV19 and TRBJ1-1, the complete variable domain is DGGITQSPKYLFRKEGQNVTLSCEQNLNHDAMYWYRQDPGQGLRLIYYSQIVNDFQKGDIAEGYSVSREKKESFPLTVTSAQKNPTAFYLCASRLGQANTEAFFGQGTRLTVV.

The J gene is TRBJ2-1, the V gene TRBV7-2; 12 nucleotides align to TRBD2. The ends lost 5 bases at V and 7 bases at J; junction bases unmatched: 15. The germline V gene encodes CDR1 SGHTA and CDR2 FQGNSA. This CDR3 is built from 18 residues. The CDR3 sequence: CASSPFPLAGGLGNEQFF. CDR3 in DNA: TGTGCCAGCAGCCCTTTCCCTCTAGCGGGAGGGCTGGGAAATGAGCAGTTCTTC.

The rearrangement joins TRBV5-4 to TRBJ1-1, with D possibly being TRBD1 (5 bases). Germline V gene sequence: CDR1 SGHNT, CDR2 YYREEE (reference sequence). Trimming took off 0 bases at V and 6 bases at J, with 15 bases between the two ends. This CDR3 is built from 15 residues. The CDR3 sequence: CASSLGPQGGAEAFF. CDR3 nucleotides: TGTGCCAGCAGCTTGGGGCCTCAGGGAGGGGCTGAAGCTTTCTTT. The whole variable domain, filled in from reference TRBV5-4 and TRBJ1-1, reads ETGVTQSPTHLIKTRGQQVTLRCSSQSGHNTVSWYQQALGQGPQFIFQYYREEENGRGNFPPRFSGLQFPNYSSELNVNALELDDSALYLCASSLGPQGGAEAFFGQGTRLTVV.

This clone is a singleton in its sample. This chain uses TRBV5-4 with TRBJ1-1; D ambiguous. CDR3 size: 15 residues. Germline V gives CDR1 SGHNT, CDR2 YYREEE (reference sequence). The V gene lost 4 bases and the J gene lost 1 base, with 14 bases spanning the gap. CDR3 nucleotides: TGTGCCAGCAGCCTGGATCCCCTGACGAACACTGAAGCTTTCTTT. This sequence encodes CASSLDPLTNTEAFF.

CDR3 nucleotide sequence: TGTGCCAGCAGCCCTGCTGGCGGCAGGGGGTTTTACAATGAGCAGTTCTTC. Amino acids: CASSPAGGRGFYNEQFF. The chain couples TRBV7-2 to TRBJ2-1; 7 bases map to TRBD1. The germline V gene has CDR1 SGHTA and CDR2 FQGNSA. V dropped 5 bases and J dropped 4; count of bases not matched to a gene: 14. The CDR3 covers 17 residues. The complete variable domain, with remaining parts taken from reference TRBV7-2 and TRBJ2-1, reads GAGVSQSPSNKVTEKGKDVELRCDPISGHTALYWYRQSLGQGLEFLIYFQGNSAPDKSGLPSDRFSAERTGGSVSTLTIQRTQQEDSAVYLCASSPAGGRGFYNEQFFGPGTRLTVL.

This chain uses TRBV10-3 with TRBJ2-2; D is uncertain. V was shortened by 0 bases and J by 5 bases, with 7 bases between the two germline ends. The CDR3 has 14 amino acids. CDR1 and CDR2 (germline): ENHRY, SYGVKD. CDR3 sequence reads: CAISESTETGELFF. The DNA for the CDR3 is TGTGCCATCAGTGAGTCGACGGAGACCGGGGAGCTGTTTTTT.

V and J are TRBV11-2 and TRBJ2-3; 7 nucleotides line up with TRBD1. V gave up 1 base and J gave up 7 bases; unmatched junction bases: 8. CDR3 size: 15 residues. Germline V lookup: CDR1 SGHAT, CDR2 FQNNGV. CDR3: CASSLVAGGTHTQYF. For the CDR3, the DNA is TGTGCCAGCAGCTTAGTTGCAGGGGGTACCCATACGCAGTATTTT. Complete variable domain (other parts from reference TRBV11-2 and TRBJ2-3): EAGVAQSPRYKIIEKRQSVAFWCNPISGHATLYWYQQILGQGPKLLIQFQNNGVVDDSQLPKDRFSAERLKGVDSTLKIQPAKLEDSAVYLCASSLVAGGTHTQYFGPGTRLTVL.

V and J are TRBV5-6 and TRBJ2-3, with TRBD1 as a possible D gene (5 bases). Germline V CDR1 and CDR2: SGHDT, YYEEEE. Between the trimmed V and J ends, which lost 0 bases and 7 bases, there was a span of 9 bases. The CDR3 length is 13 residues. The CDR3 bases are TGTGCCAGCAGCTTGGTGGGGCGATATACGCAGTATTTT. This encodes CASSLVGRYTQYF.

The J gene is TRBJ1-1, the V gene TRBV5-1; 7 bases are shared with TRBD1. The germline V gene has CDR1 SGHRS and CDR2 YFSETQ. There are 14 residues in the CDR3. Trimming cost V 4 bases and J 1 base; bases outside gene matches: 4. The CDR3 nucleotides read TGCGCCAGCAGCCTGACAGGGCCGAACACTGAAGCTTTCTTT. Protein sequence: CASSLTGPNTEAFF.

The chain carries TRBV5-1 and TRBJ2-3; the D is unclear. Germline lookup yields CDR1 SGHRS and CDR2 YFSETQ. The CDR3 is 12 amino acids. V was clipped by 0 bases and J by 5 bases, with 4 bases between them. This CDR3 is CASSLAGDTQYF. The CDR3 DNA reads as TGCGCCAGCAGCTTGGCCGGAGATACGCAGTATTTT.

This clone appeared a few times. This chain links TRBV19 with TRBJ1-3, with a possible D match to TRBD1 (6 bases). The germline CDR1 and CDR2 sequences are LNHDA and SQIVND (reference sequence). The V end lost 4 bases, the J end lost 0 bases, and 13 bases lay between the germline ends. The CDR3 contains 16 residues. The CDR3 protein is CASSRGQETSGNTIYF. The CDR3 coding sequence is TGTGCCAGTAGTAGGGGACAAGAGACCTCTGGAAACACCATATATTTT.

The gene calls are TRBV19 and TRBJ1-5, with no clear D. The germline gives CDR1 LNHDA, CDR2 SQIVND (reference sequence). Trimming cost V 5 bases and J 1 base, with 15 bases left between them. CDR3 length: 16 amino acids. This CDR3 reads CASSPKGRWSNQPQHF. DNA of the CDR3: TGTGCCAGTAGTCCAAAGGGTCGTTGGAGCAATCAGCCCCAGCATTTT. The full variable domain, rest sourced from reference TRBV19 and TRBJ1-5, is DGGITQSPKYLFRKEGQNVTLSCEQNLNHDAMYWYRQDPGQGLRLIYYSQIVNDFQKGDIAEGYSVSREKKESFPLTVTSAQKNPTAFYLCASSPKGRWSNQPQHFGDGTRLSIL.

The chain couples TRBV10-3 to TRBJ2-3, with 10 bases aligning to TRBD2. This CDR3 is 16 amino acids long. Germline V gives CDR1 ENHRY, CDR2 SYGVKD. J gave up 3 bases and V 2 bases, and 5 bases lay outside the gene matches. CDR3 amino acids: CAISEKELAGTDTQYF. DNA of the CDR3: TGTGCCATCAGTGAGAAGGAACTAGCGGGGACAGATACGCAGTATTTT.

This clone has just a few counts. The chain links TRBV27 to TRBJ2-7, with unresolved D. This CDR3 is built from 10 residues. The germline V and J ends were trimmed by 8 bases and 2 bases, with 4 bases remaining between them. The V gene's germline CDR1 is MNHEY and CDR2 SMNVEV (reference sequence). This CDR3 reads CASGTYEQYF. The CDR3 DNA is TGTGCCAGCGGCACCTACGAGCAGTACTTC.